A selection of T cell receptor beta chains follows, all from one sample in a study of lymphopenia after photon versus proton radiotherapy. TCRdb's copy holds only in-frame clones and misses some; the assay was immunoSEQ multiplex PCR. The sample holds 160,000 or so clones, about 88% seen once. This material consisted of peripheral blood, taken from a patient treated with photon-based radiotherapy. The receptor source for this set is a man between 45 and 60 years old with gastric cancer. Each CDR3 is given with its conserved first and last residue. Fields, in order: clone size, J gene, V gene, D gene, CDR3 DNA, CDR3 protein. D genes are given only for firm matches. Clone size, where shown, is once, few, many, or a class for clones that have expanded.

clone_size: NA; j_call: TRBJ2-1; v_call: TRBV5-1; d_call: TRBD1; cdr3_nt: TGCGCCAGCAGCCCAACAGGGGGTTACAATGAGCAGTTCTTC; cdr3_aa: CASSPTGGYNEQFF
clone_size: NA; j_call: TRBJ2-5; v_call: TRBV29-1; d_call: TRBD1; cdr3_nt: TGCAGCGTTGCCGATGGGAGACAGGGGGCGGGCGAGACCCAGTACTTC; cdr3_aa: CSVADGRQGAGETQYF
clone_size: NA; j_call: TRBJ1-2; v_call: TRBV28; d_call: TRBD1; cdr3_nt: TGTGCCAGCAGTGGACAGGGAATCGGCTATGGCTACACCTTC; cdr3_aa: CASSGQGIGYGYTF
clone_size: NA; j_call: TRBJ1-1; v_call: TRBV11-2; d_call: NA; cdr3_nt: TGTGCCAGCAGCTTAGGGGTGAACACTGAAGCTTTCTTT; cdr3_aa: CASSLGVNTEAFF
clone_size: NA; j_call: TRBJ1-1; v_call: TRBV27; d_call: NA; cdr3_nt: TGTGCCAGCAGGGGGACGGACACTGAAGCTTTCTTT; cdr3_aa: CASRGTDTEAFF
clone_size: NA; j_call: TRBJ2-2; v_call: TRBV15; d_call: NA; cdr3_nt: TGTGCCACCAGCAGGGCTCACACCGGGGAGCTGTTTTTT; cdr3_aa: CATSRAHTGELFF
clone_size: NA; j_call: TRBJ2-5; v_call: TRBV19; d_call: TRBD2; cdr3_nt: TGTGCCAGTAGTTCGTTAAGCGGGGAGCGTGCTAAGACCCAGTACTTC; cdr3_aa: CASSSLSGERAKTQYF
clone_size: NA; j_call: TRBJ1-2; v_call: TRBV5-4; d_call: NA; cdr3_nt: TGTGCCAGCAGCTCCCACATAAACTATGGCTACACCTTC; cdr3_aa: CASSSHINYGYTF
clone_size: NA; j_call: TRBJ2-3; v_call: TRBV9; d_call: NA; cdr3_nt: TGTGCCAGCACTGTAGCGGCAGGGAGCACAGATACGCAGTATTTT; cdr3_aa: CASTVAAGSTDTQYF
clone_size: NA; j_call: TRBJ2-5; v_call: TRBV2; d_call: NA; cdr3_nt: TGTGCCAGCAATTCGGGGCTGGGCGTGCTAGGGGAAACCCAGTACTTC; cdr3_aa: CASNSGLGVLGETQYF
clone_size: NA; j_call: TRBJ1-1; v_call: TRBV5-6; d_call: NA; cdr3_nt: TGTGCCAGCAGCTTGAGGCAGGGAGGGGGGAACACTGAAGCTTTCTTT; cdr3_aa: CASSLRQGGGNTEAFF
clone_size: few; j_call: TRBJ1-1; v_call: TRBV9; d_call: TRBD1; cdr3_nt: TGTGCCAGCAGCCCCGAACAGGGGGCGAACACTGAAGCTTTCTTT; cdr3_aa: CASSPEQGANTEAFF
clone_size: once; j_call: TRBJ2-7; v_call: TRBV19; d_call: TRBD2; cdr3_nt: TGTGCCAGTAGGGCTCACGGCGGGAGTACCTACGAGCAGTACTTC; cdr3_aa: CASRAHGGSTYEQYF
clone_size: once; j_call: TRBJ1-2; v_call: TRBV5-4; d_call: NA; cdr3_nt: TGTGCCAGCAGCTTGGTTGGGGATAACTATGGCTACACCTTC; cdr3_aa: CASSLVGDNYGYTF
clone_size: NA; j_call: TRBJ1-2; v_call: TRBV28; d_call: NA; cdr3_nt: TGTGCCAGCAGTCCTCACAGGTCCTCTAACTATGGCTACACCTTC; cdr3_aa: CASSPHRSSNYGYTF
clone_size: NA; j_call: TRBJ2-2; v_call: TRBV5-6; d_call: TRBD2; cdr3_nt: TGTGCCAGCAGCTTGGTGGCAAGCGGGAGGGCCAGAAACGGGGAGCTGTTTTTT; cdr3_aa: CASSLVASGRARNGELFF
clone_size: NA; j_call: TRBJ2-7; v_call: TRBV5-1; d_call: TRBD1; cdr3_nt: TGCGCCAGCTCCACTGGGGGACAGGGAGGATACGAGCAGTACTTC; cdr3_aa: CASSTGGQGGYEQYF
clone_size: NA; j_call: TRBJ2-2; v_call: TRBV18; d_call: TRBD2; cdr3_nt: TGTGCCAGCTCACCACGCGCTAGCGGGAGCCCAAACACCGGGGAGCTGTTTTTT; cdr3_aa: CASSPRASGSPNTGELFF
clone_size: NA; j_call: TRBJ1-2; v_call: TRBV14; d_call: TRBD1; cdr3_nt: TGTGCCAGCAGCCAATCGACAGGGGCTAACTATGGCTACACCTTC; cdr3_aa: CASSQSTGANYGYTF
clone_size: NA; j_call: TRBJ1-5; v_call: TRBV2; d_call: NA; cdr3_nt: TGTGCCAGCAGTGAAGGGATGTATCAGCCCCAGCATTTT; cdr3_aa: CASSEGMYQPQHF
clone_size: NA; j_call: TRBJ2-3; v_call: TRBV7-6; d_call: TRBD2; cdr3_nt: TGTGCCAGCAGCTCCGGGACTAGCCCAGATACGCAGTATTTT; cdr3_aa: CASSSGTSPDTQYF
clone_size: NA; j_call: TRBJ1-2; v_call: TRBV5-1; d_call: NA; cdr3_nt: TGCGCCAGCAGCCCCAGAGACGTTGGCTACACCTTC; cdr3_aa: CASSPRDVGYTF
clone_size: NA; j_call: TRBJ2-3; v_call: TRBV7-9; d_call: NA; cdr3_nt: TGTGCCAGCAGCTTAGGCCGGGAGTACACAGATACGCAGTATTTT; cdr3_aa: CASSLGREYTDTQYF
clone_size: NA; j_call: TRBJ2-7; v_call: TRBV5-1; d_call: NA; cdr3_nt: TGCGCCAGCAGCTTGGTTGGCGGGAAGCAACAAGGGAGGTCCTACGAGCAGTACTTC; cdr3_aa: CASSLVGGKQQGRSYEQYF
clone_size: once; j_call: TRBJ2-3; v_call: TRBV18; d_call: NA; cdr3_nt: TGTGCCAGCTCACCAAGGTCGGCAGATACGCAGTATTTT; cdr3_aa: CASSPRSADTQYF
clone_size: NA; j_call: TRBJ1-1; v_call: TRBV19; d_call: NA; cdr3_nt: TGTGCCAGTAGTACCTTCACAGGCCCGCGGACTGAAGCTTTCTTT; cdr3_aa: CASSTFTGPRTEAFF
clone_size: once; j_call: TRBJ1-2; v_call: TRBV5-4; d_call: NA; cdr3_nt: TGTGCCAGCAGCTTGAAAGCAGGGCCTAACTATGGCTACACCTTC; cdr3_aa: CASSLKAGPNYGYTF
clone_size: once; j_call: TRBJ2-7; v_call: TRBV5-1; d_call: TRBD2; cdr3_nt: TGCGCCAGCAGCCTAACCGGGACTAGCGGGACCGAGCAGTACTTC; cdr3_aa: CASSLTGTSGTEQYF
clone_size: NA; j_call: TRBJ1-2; v_call: TRBV6-1; d_call: NA; cdr3_nt: TGTGCCAGCAGTGAAGATCTTCTTAACTATGGCTACACCTTC; cdr3_aa: CASSEDLLNYGYTF
clone_size: NA; j_call: TRBJ1-3; v_call: TRBV6-5; d_call: NA; cdr3_nt: TGTGCCAGCAGCCGTGAGACGAGCTCTGGAAACACCATATATTTT; cdr3_aa: CASSRETSSGNTIYF
clone_size: NA; j_call: TRBJ1-3; v_call: TRBV7-2; d_call: TRBD1; cdr3_nt: TGTGCCAGCAGCCCGGACAGGGGTGGAAACACCATATATTTT; cdr3_aa: CASSPDRGGNTIYF
clone_size: NA; j_call: TRBJ1-5; v_call: TRBV28; d_call: TRBD1; cdr3_nt: TGTGCCAGCAGTCCTCCGACAGGGGGCGCGTCTCTTAGGGATCAGCCCCAGCATTTT; cdr3_aa: CASSPPTGGASLRDQPQHF
clone_size: once; j_call: TRBJ2-7; v_call: TRBV6-1; d_call: NA; cdr3_nt: TGTGCCAGCAGCGCGAGCTGGCAGGGGGGATACGAGCAGTACTTC; cdr3_aa: CASSASWQGGYEQYF
clone_size: NA; j_call: TRBJ1-5; v_call: TRBV5-1; d_call: NA; cdr3_nt: TGCGCCAGCAGCTTGGGAGGGGTTAGCAATCAGCCCCAGCATTTT; cdr3_aa: CASSLGGVSNQPQHF
clone_size: NA; j_call: TRBJ2-7; v_call: TRBV19; d_call: TRBD1; cdr3_nt: TGTGCCAGTAGTCCCAGGGACAGGGGGTCCTACGAGCAGTACTTC; cdr3_aa: CASSPRDRGSYEQYF
clone_size: few; j_call: TRBJ1-1; v_call: TRBV7-9; d_call: NA; cdr3_nt: TGTGCCAGCAGCTTAGAAGTAAACACTGAAGCTTTCTTT; cdr3_aa: CASSLEVNTEAFF